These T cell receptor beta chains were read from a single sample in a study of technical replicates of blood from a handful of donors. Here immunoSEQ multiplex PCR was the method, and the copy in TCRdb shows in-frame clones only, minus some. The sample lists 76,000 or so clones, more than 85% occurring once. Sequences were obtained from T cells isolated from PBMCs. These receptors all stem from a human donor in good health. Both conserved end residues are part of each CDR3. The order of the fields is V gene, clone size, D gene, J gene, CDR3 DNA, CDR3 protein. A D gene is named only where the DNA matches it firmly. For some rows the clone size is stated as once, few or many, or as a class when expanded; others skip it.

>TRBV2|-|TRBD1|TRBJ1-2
TGTGCCAGCAGTGAACTGGGACAGCGCTATGGCTACACCTTC
CASSELGQRYGYTF
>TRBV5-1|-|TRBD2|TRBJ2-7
TGCGCCAGCAGCACCGGACTAGCGGGAGGGAATGAGCAGTACTTC
CASSTGLAGGNEQYF
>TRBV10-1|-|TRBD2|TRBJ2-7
TGCGCCAGCAGCATTAGCGGGGGCTACGAGCAGTACTTC
CASSISGGYEQYF
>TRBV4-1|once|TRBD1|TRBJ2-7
TGCGCCAGCAGCCAAGAAGGACAGGGGTTCGAGCAGTACTTC
CASSQEGQGFEQYF
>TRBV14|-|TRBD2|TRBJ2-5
TGTGCCAGCAGCCAGACTAGCGGGGGGTTTGAGACCCAGTACTTC
CASSQTSGGFETQYF
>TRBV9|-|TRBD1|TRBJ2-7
TGTGCCAGCAGCGTAGGCATGCAGGGGGCCTACGAGCAGTACTTC
CASSVGMQGAYEQYF
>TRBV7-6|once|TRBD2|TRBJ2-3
TGTGCCAGCAGCTTTACTAGCGGCACAGATACGCAGTATTTT
CASSFTSGTDTQYF
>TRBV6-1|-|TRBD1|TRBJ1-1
TGTGCCAGCAGTGCCGGACAGGTAGGGAACACTGAAGCTTTCTTT
CASSAGQVGNTEAFF
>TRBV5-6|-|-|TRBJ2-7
TGTGCCAGCAGCTTAGCAGGGGTCTACGAGCAGTACTTC
CASSLAGVYEQYF
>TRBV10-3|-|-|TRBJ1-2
TGTGCCATCATCGCCGAGAACGACTATGGCTACACCTTC
CAIIAENDYGYTF
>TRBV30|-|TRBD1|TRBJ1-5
TGTGCCTGGAATCGAAGAGGGACAGGGTGGCCCTTTAGCAATCAGCCCCAGCATTTT
CAWNRRGTGWPFSNQPQHF
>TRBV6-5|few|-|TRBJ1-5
TGTGCCAGCACCGACAGAACGTTTAGCAATCAGCCCCAGCATTTT
CASTDRTFSNQPQHF
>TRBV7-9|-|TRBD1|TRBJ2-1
TGTGCCAGCAGCTTTGACAGGGTTAACAATGAGCAGTTCTTC
CASSFDRVNNEQFF
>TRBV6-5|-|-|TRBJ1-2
TGTGCCAGCAGTCTAAGGGAGACTCCTTGGGATGGCTACACCTTC
CASSLRETPWDGYTF
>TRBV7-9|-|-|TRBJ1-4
TGTGCCAGCAGCTTAGCGCGTGTTACAGGGAGTATCGACGAAGAACTGTTTTTT
CASSLARVTGSIDEELFF
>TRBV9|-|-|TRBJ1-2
TGTGCCAGCAGCAACCGGGACAAGCACTATGGCTACACCTTC
CASSNRDKHYGYTF
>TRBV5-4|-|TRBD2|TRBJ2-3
TGTGCCAGCAGCTCCGGTGGAGCGGGGGAGACGAGGGATACGCAGTATTTT
CASSSGGAGETRDTQYF
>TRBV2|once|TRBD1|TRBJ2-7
TGTGCCAGCAGGCTTGACAGGGGCGCCTACGAGCAGTACTTC
CASRLDRGAYEQYF
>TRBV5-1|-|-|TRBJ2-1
TGCGCCAGCAGCTTCAGGGCGAACGAGCAGTTCTTC
CASSFRANEQFF
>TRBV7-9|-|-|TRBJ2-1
TGTGCCAGCAGCTTAGTAATTCACGGGTTCGGCAATGAGCAGTTCTTC
CASSLVIHGFGNEQFF
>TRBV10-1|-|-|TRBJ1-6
TGCGCCAGCAGGAGATCTCTTAATTCACCCCTCCACTTT
CASRRSLNSPLHF
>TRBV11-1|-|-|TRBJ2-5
TGTGCCAGCAGCTTAGATCTCCAGCGAGTCGAGACCCAGTACTTC
CASSLDLQRVETQYF
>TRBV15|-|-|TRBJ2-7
TGTGCCACCAGCAGAGATGGAGGAGTCAGTTACGAGCAGTACTTC
CATSRDGGVSYEQYF
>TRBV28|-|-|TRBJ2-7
TGTGCCAGCAGTTTTCCTAGCGATTTAACCTACGAGCAGTACTTC
CASSFPSDLTYEQYF
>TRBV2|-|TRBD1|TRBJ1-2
TGTGCCAGCAGAGCTCCCGGGACAGGATCGCCCTATGGCTACACCTTC
CASRAPGTGSPYGYTF
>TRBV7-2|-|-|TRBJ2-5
TGTGCCAGCAGCTTGACGGGAGCGGAGACCCAGTACTTC
CASSLTGAETQYF
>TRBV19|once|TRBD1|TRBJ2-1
TGTGCCAGTAGTACCTTGTCCCGGGACAGGTTTAGGGAGCAGTTCTTC
CASSTLSRDRFREQFF
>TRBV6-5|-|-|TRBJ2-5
TGTGCCAGCAGTTACAATGGGGCAGGGCAAGCCCAGTACTTC
CASSYNGAGQAQYF
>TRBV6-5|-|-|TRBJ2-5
TGTGCCAGCAGTTACGGCAGGGCGCAAGAGACCCAGTACTTC
CASSYGRAQETQYF
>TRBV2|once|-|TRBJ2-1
TGTGCCAGCCAGCGGTTTAATGAGCAGTTCTTC
CASQRFNEQFF
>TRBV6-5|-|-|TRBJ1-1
TGTGCCAGCAGTTTACAGAGCTACACTGAAGCTTTCTTT
CASSLQSYTEAFF
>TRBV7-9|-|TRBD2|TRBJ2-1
TGTGCCAGCAGGCGGGAGGGGAACAATGAGCAGTTCTTC
CASRREGNNEQFF
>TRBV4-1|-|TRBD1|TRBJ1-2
TGCGCCAGCAGCCAAGGAGGGTCCGGACAGGGAAGAGAAGGCTACACCTTC
CASSQGGSGQGREGYTF
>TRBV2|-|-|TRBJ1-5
TGTGCCAGCAGTGAAGGGACAGTAAATAGCAATCAGCCCCAGCATTTT
CASSEGTVNSNQPQHF
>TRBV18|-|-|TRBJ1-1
TGTGCCAGCTCACTTCAGGGAACAGGCGGCACTGAAGCTTTCTTT
CASSLQGTGGTEAFF
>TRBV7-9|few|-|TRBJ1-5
TGTGCCAGCAGCTTAGATGGCACCCAGCCCCAGCATTTT
CASSLDGTQPQHF
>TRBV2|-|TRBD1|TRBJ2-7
TGTGCCAGCAGAACCGGGACAGGTACCTACGAGCAGTACTTC
CASRTGTGTYEQYF
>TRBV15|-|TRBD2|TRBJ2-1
TGTGCCACCAGCAGAGATTGGAATAGCGGGAGGTTGGGCAATGAGCAGTTCTTC
CATSRDWNSGRLGNEQFF
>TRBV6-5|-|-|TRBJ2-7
TGTGCCAGCAGTTACTCCCAGGTCTACGAGCAGTACTTC
CASSYSQVYEQYF
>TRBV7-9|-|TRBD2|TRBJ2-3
TGTGCCAGCAGCTTAGCGGGGGCGGGGGGAAGCACAGATACGCAGTATTTT
CASSLAGAGGSTDTQYF
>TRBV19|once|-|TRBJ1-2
TGTGCCAGTAGTACTCCGGGGGACTATGGCTACACCTTC
CASSTPGDYGYTF
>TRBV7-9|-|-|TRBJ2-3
TGTGCCAGCAGCTTGAGGGGGGGGGCCACAGATACGCAGTATTTT
CASSLRGGATDTQYF
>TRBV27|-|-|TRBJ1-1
TGTGCCAGCAGTTTATACGGGAACACTGAAGCTTTCTTT
CASSLYGNTEAFF